Here is one T cell receptor beta chain with its context. This record comes from a study of beta chain features in type 1 diabetes. The CDR3 contains 15 residues. V was pared by 5 bases and J by 4 bases, with 17 bases between. Germline loops: CDR1 LGHNA, CDR2 YNFKEQ. Donors underwent one heparinised blood draw, about 0.12 L on average. TCRB transcripts that were expressed got sequenced, as all of the isolated RNA had been reverse transcribed. The table came from immunoSEQ multiplex PCR; TCRdb's copy has only in-frame clones and leaves some out. The sample lists around 190,000 clones, about an eighth seen once, with 0.55% to 0.8% in the top ten.

The sample taken for sequencing was central memory CD4+ T cells from blood. The genes are TRBV4-2 and TRBJ2-5, with D possibly TRBD1 on 5 matching bases. This sequence was found in a woman younger than 35 in good health. The CDR3 is CASSSTGTQRETQYF. The CDR3, as DNA: TGTGCCAGCAGCTCTACAGGAACCCAAAGAGAGACCCAGTACTTC.